The 13 T cell receptor beta chains given below trace back to one sample, sequenced in a study of T-cell reconstitution after alpha-beta-depleted transplantation in children. Construction of the TCRbeta library involved unique molecular identifiers. One entry per CDR3 protein results from TCRdb running MiXCR on the PCR reads. Of about 29,000 distinct CDR3 sequences in the sample, 5.5% to 7.5% were seen once. This sample comprised PBMCs, mostly from graft donor cells, obtained 180 days after TCRalphabeta/CD19-depleted stem cell transplant. The receptors stem from a male patient between 5 and 17 years old who had a stem cell transplant for acute myeloid leukemia, so the T cells may come from the graft donor.

This clonotype was seen only a few times. The rearrangement links TRBV6-1 to TRBJ1-2; D is undetermined. The V gene lost 4 bases and the J gene lost 5 bases, with 17 bases spanning the gap. Germline CDR1 is MNHNS and CDR2 is SASEGT. The CDR3 is 15 residues long. CDR3: CASSAPVEGSYGYTF. Written as DNA, the CDR3 is TGTGCCAGCAGTGCCCCCGTTGAGGGAAGTTATGGCTACACCTTC.

This clonotype was observed at least ten times. The gene calls are TRBV27 and TRBJ1-1; 8 positions agree with TRBD1. With V trimmed by 3 bases and J by 6 bases, 9 bases remained unmatched. The CDR3 is 15 residues long. CDR1 and CDR2 from the germline V gene are MNHEY and SMNVEV (reference sequence). The CDR3 loop reads CASSFAGQALSEAFF. DNA of the CDR3: TGTGCCAGCAGTTTTGCGGGACAGGCTTTATCTGAAGCTTTCTTT.

This clonotype was observed many times. The V and J genes are TRBV30 and TRBJ1-1; D is perhaps TRBD1 (5 bases). V shed 8 bases and J shed 4 bases, with 17 bases lying between them. The CDR3 covers 13 residues. Looked up from germline, CDR1 is GTSNPN and CDR2 is SVGIG (reference sequence). The CDR3 DNA follows: TGTGCCGGGGGAGCCCTCCTAACCACTGAAGCTTTCTTT. It encodes CAGGALLTTEAFF.

This clonotype came up many times. This chain joins TRBV5-4 and TRBJ2-1; no definite D call. Per the germline V gene, CDR1 is SGHNT and CDR2 is YYREEE (reference sequence). Trimming pared 0 bases from V and 4 bases from J, leaving 14 bases between. This CDR3 has 16 residues. The DNA of the CDR3 is TGTGCCAGCAGCTTGGGGGCTCTTGGGAATTACAATGAGCAGTTCTTC. Amino acids: CASSLGALGNYNEQFF.

This clonotype was recorded at least ten times. This chain connects TRBV7-3 to TRBJ2-5; either TRBD1 or TRBD2 may fit D (5 bases each). V gave up 5 bases and J gave up 2 bases, with 18 bases separating them. CDR3 size: 16 residues. Germline values: CDR1 SGHTA, CDR2 FQGTGA. The CDR3: CASSPGGRARQETQYF. The CDR3 nucleotides are TGTGCCAGCAGCCCCGGAGGCAGGGCGAGGCAAGAGACCCAGTACTTC.

At least ten counts were recorded for this clonotype. CDR3 protein: CASSFSPAGPSSYNSPLHF. The DNA of the CDR3 is TGCGCCAGCAGTTTTTCCCCAGCAGGGCCGAGCTCCTATAATTCACCCCTCCACTTT. J is TRBJ1-6 and V is TRBV4-1; maybe TRBD1 (5 bases). Trimming pared 6 bases from V and 0 bases from J, leaving 21 bases between. CDR3 length: 19 residues. Germline-derived CDR1 and CDR2 are MGHRA and YSYEKL.

About this clonotype: This clone may be a read error of a much larger clone one base away. The CDR3 protein is CASSLAGQDTQDF. CDR3 bases: TGTGCCAGCAGCTTAGCGGGGCAAGATACGCAGGATTTT. The J gene is TRBJ2-3, the V gene TRBV7-2; maybe TRBD1 (5 bases). In germline, CDR1 is SGHTA, CDR2 FQGNSA. The length of the CDR3 is 13 residues.

This clonotype turned up a few times. The chain uses TRBV19 and TRBJ2-3; 11 bases are a match to TRBD2. CDR3 length: 14 residues. The J segment lost 1 base and the V segment lost 6 bases, leaving 0 bases of the junction unmatched. The germline V gene encodes CDR1 LNHDA and CDR2 SQIVND (reference sequence). The CDR3 reads CASRLAGGTDTQYF. The CDR3 DNA is TGTGCCAGTAGACTAGCGGGGGGCACAGATACGCAGTATTTT.

By its share, this clonotype is medium-sized (0.01 to 0.1%). The V gene is TRBV4-1, the J gene TRBJ2-1; 8 bases agree with TRBD1. The CDR3 has 16 amino acids. The junction had 10 bases not matched to a gene; V was cut back by 5 bases and J by 4 bases. Germline CDR1 reads MGHRA; CDR2 reads YSYEKL. In DNA form, the CDR3 reads TGCGCCAGCAGCTCACGCCAGGACAGGGCTTACAATGAGCAGTTCTTC. Translated: CASSSRQDRAYNEQFF.

This clonotype was seen many times. The chain combines TRBV7-3 with TRBJ2-7; 9 bases are shared with TRBD1. The germline gives CDR1 SGHTA, CDR2 FQGTGA. This CDR3 spans 13 amino acids. Trimming took 2 bases from V and 7 from J; bases not matched to a gene: 3. The CDR3 sequence is CASSLGQGREQYF. CDR3 sequence (DNA): TGTGCCAGCAGCTTAGGACAGGGGAGAGAGCAGTACTTC.

In its sample, this clonotype was seen a few times. A much larger clone is a single base away; this may be a read error. The rearrangement uses TRBV20-1 and TRBJ2-1; a possible D gene is TRBD1 (6 bases). The CDR3 runs 17 residues. Germline loops: CDR1 DFQATT, CDR2 SNEGSKA (reference sequence). This chain's CDR3 is CCARDPKRQGPYNEQFF. The DNA for the CDR3 is TGCTGTGCTAGAGATCCTAAAAGGCAGGGGCCCTACAATGAGCAGTTCTTC.

At least ten counts were recorded for this clonotype. CDR3 sequence: CASSYSTQGYEQYF. For the CDR3, the DNA is TGTGCCAGCAGTTACTCGACCCAGGGCTACGAGCAGTACTTC. The rearrangement uses TRBV6-5 and TRBJ2-7; D possibly corresponds to TRBD1 (5 bases). CDR3 length equals 14 residues. The germline V and J ends were trimmed by 0 bases and 3 bases, with 9 bases remaining between them. Germline CDR1 is MNHEY and CDR2 is SVGAGI.

This clonotype was seen many times. The V and J genes are TRBV6-6 and TRBJ2-1; D gene ambiguous. The V and J ends lost 7 bases and 8 bases respectively, with 9 bases between them. The CDR3 loop spans 11 amino acids. Germline-derived CDR1 and CDR2 are MNHNY and SVGAGI (reference sequence). Here the CDR3 DNA reads TGTGCCAGCAAAATAGCTCATGAGCAGTTCTTC. It yields the protein CASKIAHEQFF.